These 29 T cell receptor beta chains share one sample of origin, sequenced in a study of cytomegalovirus exposure and HLA in healthy donors. The PCR made use of 60 Vbeta and 13 Jbeta primers. Assay: immunoSEQ multiplex PCR; the TCRdb copy retains only in-frame clones and omits some. The top ten hold 4% to 5% of the sample, which has around 100,000 clones, approximately 74% seen once. The specimen sequenced was PBMCs. The receptors come from a woman aged 40 to 49 in good health and CMV-seropositive.

The CDR3 region has the DNA TGTGCCAGCAGTTTCGGGGCTGGGGCCAACGTCCTGACTTTC. Amino acids: CASSFGAGANVLTF. V and J are TRBV27 and TRBJ2-6; D possibly corresponds to TRBD2 (5 bases). With 3 bases removed from V and 2 bases from J, the gap between germline ends came to 5 bases. Looked up from germline, CDR1 is MNHEY and CDR2 is SMNVEV (reference sequence). The CDR3 spans 14 residues.

The sample holds a few counts of this clone. This chain uses TRBV5-1 with TRBJ2-1; 12 bases fit TRBD2. The germline CDR1 and CDR2 sequences are SGHRS and YFSETQ. V dropped 0 bases and J dropped 7; count of bases not matched to a gene: 5. The CDR3 contains 16 residues. The CDR3 bases are TGCGCCAGCAGCTTGGGACTAGCGGGGGCTGGGAATGAGCAGTTCTTC. Translation: CASSLGLAGAGNEQFF. The whole variable domain, remainder taken from reference TRBV5-1 and TRBJ2-1, is KAGVTQTPRYLIKTRGQQVTLSCSPISGHRSVSWYQQTPGQGLQFLFEYFSETQRNKGNFPGRFSGRQFSNSRSEMNVSTLELGDSALYLCASSLGLAGAGNEQFFGPGTRLTVL.

This chain links TRBV21-1 with TRBJ1-5; TRBD1 is taken as the D call from the table, unchecked against the DNA. TRBV21-1 represents a pseudogene. The CDR3 has 16 amino acids. The CDR3 loop is CASSPPQGQGNQPQHF. CDR3 coding DNA: TGTGCCAGCAGCCCCCCCCAGGGACAGGGCAATCAGCCCCAGCATTTT.

The rearrangement joins TRBV5-1 to TRBJ1-1, with D perhaps TRBD1 (5 bases). Between the trimmed V and J ends, which lost 4 bases and 0 bases, there was a span of 19 bases. CDR3 length equals 17 residues. The V gene's germline CDR1 is SGHRS and CDR2 YFSETQ. The DNA of the CDR3 is TGCGCCAGCAGCCTCACCCCTCGACAGCACATGAACACTGAAGCTTTCTTT. Translating it yields CASSLTPRQHMNTEAFF.

The rearrangement links TRBV5-8 to TRBJ2-1, with TRBD1 identical over 7 bases. The CDR3 is made up of 16 amino acids. The germline V gene has CDR1 SGHTS and CDR2 YDEGEE. V was pared by 0 bases and J by 8 bases, with 11 bases of the junction left unmatched. CDR3 region: CASSLGTGTHGDEQFF. CDR3 coding DNA: TGTGCCAGCAGCTTGGGGACAGGTACCCATGGGGATGAGCAGTTCTTC.

This chain links TRBV14 with TRBJ1-2, with a tentative D call TRBD1 (6 bases). CDR1 and CDR2 from the germline V gene are SGHDN and FVKESK. Trimming cost V 4 bases and J 4 bases, with 10 bases left between them. This CDR3 has 13 residues. In DNA form, the CDR3 reads TGTGCCAGCAGCCCTCAGGACAGCTATGGCTACACCTTC. Translation gives CASSPQDSYGYTF.

The chain uses TRBV11-2 and TRBJ1-6; D perhaps matches TRBD1 (5 bases). Between the trimmed V and J ends, which lost 2 bases and 7 bases, there was a span of 12 bases. This CDR3 region has 15 residues. Germline loops: CDR1 SGHAT, CDR2 FQNNGV. CDR3 sequence: CASSLYGAGNSPLHF. The CDR3 bases are TGTGCCAGCAGCTTATACGGGGCGGGGAATTCACCCCTCCACTTT.

This rearrangement joins TRBV7-9 to TRBJ1-2; D not certain. Trimming left V 1 base short and J 3 bases short, with 6 bases between. This CDR3 is built from 13 residues. CDR1 and CDR2 (germline): SEHNR, FQNEAQ (reference sequence). The CDR3 nucleotides are TGTGCCAGCAGCTTAGACAACGACTATGGCTACACCTTC. It specifies CASSLDNDYGYTF.

V and J are TRBV9 and TRBJ1-1; 7 nucleotides align to TRBD1. The CDR3 runs 15 residues. Germline V CDR1 and CDR2: SGDLS, YYNGEE. V lost 2 bases to trimming and J lost 4 bases; unmatched junction nucleotides: 8. The CDR3 loop is CASSVTGDLTTEAFF. CDR3 coding DNA: TGTGCCAGCAGCGTTACAGGGGATTTGACCACTGAAGCTTTCTTT.

Only a few counts were recorded for this clone. The V and J genes are TRBV14 and TRBJ1-3; 7 nucleotides line up with TRBD1. Trimming cost V 4 bases and J 0 bases; bases outside gene matches: 6. Germline V lookup: CDR1 SGHDN, CDR2 FVKESK. CDR3 size: 16 residues. DNA of the CDR3: TGTGCCAGCAGCCCGTCGGGACAGCTCTCTGGAAACACCATATATTTT. It codes for CASSPSGQLSGNTIYF.

The rearrangement uses TRBV5-1 and TRBJ2-5; tentatively, D is TRBD2 (6 bases). The V end lost 6 bases, the J end lost 2 bases, and 14 bases lay between the germline ends. Germline V CDR1 and CDR2: SGHRS, YFSETQ. CDR3 length equals 14 residues. CDR3 in DNA: TGCGCCAGCACCGTTCGGACTACTCAAGAGACCCAGTACTTC. This encodes CASTVRTTQETQYF. Drawing the rest from reference TRBV5-1 and TRBJ2-5, the complete variable domain is KAGVTQTPRYLIKTRGQQVTLSCSPISGHRSVSWYQQTPGQGLQFLFEYFSETQRNKGNFPGRFSGRQFSNSRSEMNVSTLELGDSALYLCASTVRTTQETQYFGPGTRLLVL.

The chain employs TRBV7-2 and TRBJ2-1, with 9 bases aligning to TRBD1. Germline lookup yields CDR1 SGHTA and CDR2 FQGNSA. CDR3 length: 16 amino acids. Unmatched junction bases numbered 7, after V lost 3 bases and J lost 4 bases. The CDR3 is CASSFAGTGYYNEQFF. The CDR3 bases are TGTGCCAGCAGCTTCGCCGGGACAGGGTATTACAATGAGCAGTTCTTC.

The chain recombines TRBV11-2 with TRBJ2-7; 7 bases map to TRBD1. The CDR3 runs to 16 residues. Per germline, CDR1 SGHAT and CDR2 FQNNGV. The ends lost 3 bases at V and 0 bases at J; junction bases unmatched: 8. This CDR3 reads CASSFPDRDVSYEQYF. The CDR3 DNA sequence: TGTGCCAGCAGCTTCCCCGACAGGGACGTCTCCTACGAGCAGTACTTC.

The chain combines TRBV5-4 with TRBJ2-3; the match to TRBD2 covers 9 bases. V dropped 4 bases and J dropped 6; count of bases not matched to a gene: 12. CDR3 length: 16 amino acids. Per germline, CDR1 SGHNT and CDR2 YYREEE (reference sequence). The CDR3, as DNA: TGTGCCAGCAGCACACTAGCGGGCCGGCCGGGGGATACGCAGTATTTT. The encoded protein is CASSTLAGRPGDTQYF. The entire variable domain, with the rest obtained from reference TRBV5-4 and TRBJ2-3, is as follows: ETGVTQSPTHLIKTRGQQVTLRCSSQSGHNTVSWYQQALGQGPQFIFQYYREEENGRGNFPPRFSGLQFPNYSSELNVNALELDDSALYLCASSTLAGRPGDTQYFGPGTRLTVL.

The V gene is TRBV2, the J gene TRBJ1-1; possible D gene TRBD1, 6 bases. This CDR3 is built from 14 residues. Trimming took off 6 bases at V and 3 bases at J, with 14 bases between the two ends. Germline V gives CDR1 SNHLY, CDR2 FYNNEI. The CDR3 sequence: CASRTPAGDTEAFF. As DNA, the CDR3 is TGTGCCAGCAGGACCCCAGCAGGGGACACTGAAGCTTTCTTT.

The rearrangement links TRBV4-1 to TRBJ2-7; D is uncertain. This CDR3 contains 13 residues. V lost 1 base and J lost 3, with 7 bases in between. The germline V gene has CDR1 MGHRA and CDR2 YSYEKL. DNA of the CDR3: TGCGCCAGCAGCCAAGTCACATACTACGAGCAGTACTTC. Translating it yields CASSQVTYYEQYF.

The rearrangement joins TRBV6-6 to TRBJ1-5; the D is unclear. The ends were cut back, 0 bases at V and 9 bases at J, with 6 bases in the middle. The CDR3 length is 12 residues. Per germline, CDR1 MNHNY and CDR2 SVGAGI (reference sequence). The CDR3 sequence: CASSYSTLPQHF. Written as DNA, the CDR3 is TGTGCCAGCAGTTACTCGACTTTGCCCCAGCATTTT.

This rearrangement joins TRBV5-1 to TRBJ1-4; no clear D gene. This CDR3 spans 14 amino acids. CDR1 and CDR2 from the germline V gene are SGHRS and YFSETQ. V was clipped by 2 bases and J by 5 bases, with 10 bases between them. The CDR3 spells CASSFLTPNEKLFF. DNA for the CDR3: TGCGCCAGCAGCTTTTTAACACCCAATGAAAAACTGTTTTTT.

DNA of the CDR3: TGTGCCAGCAGCGCTAGCGGGATCCAAGAGACCCAGTACTTC. This gives the protein CASSASGIQETQYF. The rearrangement uses TRBV7-9 and TRBJ2-5; 9 bases map to TRBD2. Germline V CDR1 and CDR2: SEHNR, FQNEAQ (reference sequence). The CDR3 contains 14 residues. Trimming removed 5 bases from V and 1 base from J; junction bases left unmatched: 2.

This sequence joins TRBV18 and TRBJ2-1; D possibly corresponds to TRBD1 (6 bases). V shed 2 bases and J shed 2 bases, with 13 bases lying between them. This CDR3 is built from 16 residues. Germline values: CDR1 KGHSH, CDR2 LQKENI. The CDR3 sequence is CASSPSRGVTYNEQFF. CDR3 nucleotide sequence: TGTGCCAGCTCACCAAGCAGGGGAGTGACCTACAATGAGCAGTTCTTC.

CDR3 bases: TGCGCCAGCAGCTTGGACCCCTTTACAGGATCCCCCTCCTACAATGAGCAGTTCTTC. Amino acid sequence: CASSLDPFTGSPSYNEQFF. The chain links TRBV5-1 to TRBJ2-1; weak D call: TRBD1 (5 bases). Per the germline V gene, CDR1 is SGHRS and CDR2 is YFSETQ. The CDR3 runs to 19 residues. Trimming took off 0 bases at V and 0 bases at J, with 19 bases between the two ends.

The count of this clone is one. V gene TRBV27 combines with J gene TRBJ2-2; TRBD1 might be the D (5 bases). CDR1 MNHEY and CDR2 SMNVEV come from the germline V gene (reference sequence). The CDR3 is 15 amino acids. V lost 6 bases, J lost 4 bases, and 15 bases lay in between. CDR3 sequence (DNA): TGTGCCAGCAGCTCCCCGGTTAGGGGCACCGGGGAGCTGTTTTTT. Translation gives CASSSPVRGTGELFF.

This chain joins TRBV11-3 and TRBJ2-7, with D possibly being TRBD1 (5 bases). The germline V and J ends were trimmed by 5 bases and 3 bases, with 14 bases remaining between them. The CDR3 is made up of 14 amino acids. Germline loops: CDR1 SGHNT, CDR2 YENEEA. The CDR3 bases are TGTGCCAGCAGCACGGGCAGGGTAAACTACGAGCAGTACTTC. Protein sequence: CASSTGRVNYEQYF.

The V and J genes are TRBV19 and TRBJ1-1; 8 bases are a match to TRBD1. V shed 3 bases, J shed 7 bases, and the junction held 4 bases outside the gene matches. The CDR3 sequence is 13 residues long. CDR1 is LNHDA, CDR2 SQIVND, per germline (reference sequence). The CDR3 spells CASSIFGTGEAFF. The CDR3 bases are TGTGCCAGTAGTATTTTCGGGACAGGTGAAGCTTTCTTT.

The genes are TRBV6-5 and TRBJ1-3; tentative D call: TRBD1 (5 bases). The CDR3 loop spans 14 amino acids. V lost 6 bases and J 4 bases, leaving 13 bases between the germline ends. Per germline, CDR1 MNHEY and CDR2 SVGAGI. The CDR3 nucleotides are TGTGCCAGCAGGATCGGGGGGAACGGAAACACCATATATTTT. This codes for CASRIGGNGNTIYF.

The chain uses TRBV5-1 and TRBJ1-4, with D maybe TRBD1 (6 bases). V lost 3 bases to trimming and J lost 0 bases, with 9 bases between them. This CDR3 is 15 amino acids long. Per germline, CDR1 SGHRS and CDR2 YFSETQ. The CDR3 is CASSSDSSTNEKLFF. CDR3 DNA sequence: TGCGCCAGCAGCTCGGACAGCTCAACTAATGAAAAACTGTTTTTT. Using reference TRBV5-1 and TRBJ1-4 for the parts outside the CDR3, the full variable domain is KAGVTQTPRYLIKTRGQQVTLSCSPISGHRSVSWYQQTPGQGLQFLFEYFSETQRNKGNFPGRFSGRQFSNSRSEMNVSTLELGDSALYLCASSSDSSTNEKLFFGSGTQLSVL.

The chain combines TRBV4-2 with TRBJ2-7; D is perhaps TRBD1 (6 bases). The CDR3 has 15 residues. V lost 0 bases, J lost 4 bases, and 13 bases lay in between. The germline V gene encodes CDR1 LGHNA and CDR2 YNFKEQ. The CDR3 protein is CASSQDGTPYYEQYF. The CDR3 DNA sequence: TGTGCCAGCAGCCAAGACGGGACACCGTATTACGAGCAGTACTTC.

This clone was observed once. J is TRBJ2-7 and V is TRBV27, with D uncertain. Trimming left V 6 bases short and J 3 bases short, with 6 bases between. This CDR3 region has 11 residues. Per germline, CDR1 MNHEY and CDR2 SMNVEV (reference sequence). CDR3 region: CASSSGYEQYF. CDR3 nucleotides: TGTGCCAGCAGCTCCGGCTACGAGCAGTACTTC.

The V gene is TRBV7-9, the J gene TRBJ2-7; 7 nucleotides match TRBD1. The CDR3 loop spans 13 amino acids. Trimming at V came to 3 bases and at J to 4 bases, leaving 3 bases not matched to a gene. Germline CDR1 and CDR2: SEHNR and FQNEAQ (reference sequence). The CDR3 nucleotides read TGTGCCAGCAGCTTGATGACAGGGTACGAGCAGTACTTC. Amino acid sequence: CASSLMTGYEQYF.